This passage covers 29 T cell receptor beta chains from one sample sequenced in a study of beta chain features in type 1 diabetes. Reverse transcription of all isolated RNA meant that expressed TCRB transcripts were sequenced. Only in-frame clones appear in the TCRdb table, and some are missing; sequencing was by immunoSEQ multiplex PCR. The sample lists some 410,000 clones; around 10% were seen once. Sequenced input: naive CD4+ T cells from blood. Receptor source: a woman aged 18-29 years in good health.

In its sample, this clone was seen a few times. This chain uses TRBV10-3 with TRBJ2-5; D might be TRBD2 (6 bases). The CDR3 is 13 amino acids. The germline gives CDR1 ENHRY, CDR2 SYGVKD. V was pared by 3 bases and J by 5 bases, with 10 bases between. The CDR3 sequence is CAISESGRETQYF. The DNA of the CDR3 is TGTGCCATCAGTGAATCAGGGAGGGAGACCCAGTACTTC.

The chain recombines TRBV6-5 with TRBJ1-2, with 9 bases that match TRBD1. There are 14 residues in the CDR3. Trimming took 2 bases from V and 8 from J; bases not matched to a gene: 6. The germline CDR1 and CDR2 sequences are MNHEY and SVGAGI. The CDR3: CASSYTNRGRGYTF. CDR3 nucleotides: TGTGCCAGCAGTTACACTAACAGGGGGCGAGGCTACACCTTC.

This clone has a handful of counts. The J gene is TRBJ1-1, the V gene TRBV12-2; TRBD1, the D gene given by the table, was not confirmed from the DNA. TRBV12-2 is recorded as a pseudogene. There are 13 residues in the CDR3. The CDR3 loop is CAGRQGTNTEAFF. CDR3 nucleotide sequence: TGTGCAGGACGACAGGGGACGAACACTGAAGCTTTCTTT.

This clone was seen many times. This rearrangement joins TRBV14 to TRBJ2-6; D ambiguous. Looked up from germline, CDR1 is SGHDN and CDR2 is FVKESK. The ends were cut back, 5 bases at V and 1 base at J, with 9 bases in the middle. This CDR3 contains 15 residues. DNA of the CDR3: TGTGCCAGCAGCTGGACGGGTTCTGGGGCCAACGTCCTGACTTTC. Translated: CASSWTGSGANVLTF.

This clone was counted a few times. V gene TRBV7-3 combines with J gene TRBJ2-1, with D unclear. The V and J ends lost 0 bases and 5 bases respectively, with 11 bases between them. Germline V lookup: CDR1 SGHTA, CDR2 FQGTGA. This CDR3 spans 15 amino acids. CDR3 residues: CASSLTKAPHNEQFF. The CDR3 nucleotides are TGTGCCAGCAGCTTAACTAAAGCTCCTCACAATGAGCAGTTCTTC.

This clone has a handful of counts. The chain recombines TRBV5-1 with TRBJ2-3; D is tentatively TRBD1 or TRBD2 (5 bases each). The CDR3 covers 15 residues. Germline V CDR1 and CDR2: SGHRS, YFSETQ. The V and J ends lost 3 bases and 6 bases respectively, with 17 bases between them. For the CDR3, the DNA is TGCGCCAGCAGCTCTGGGGCAGGGCGAGGGGATACGCAGTATTTT. Translated, it gives CASSSGAGRGDTQYF.

This rearrangement joins TRBV21-1 to TRBJ2-7; no DNA check was done on the table's D call, TRBD1. TRBV21-1 is tagged as a pseudogene. There are 15 residues in the CDR3. CDR3 residues: CASSTPGQCSYEQYF. The CDR3 nucleotides read TGTGCCAGCAGCACCCCGGGACAGTGCTCCTACGAGCAGTACTTC.

Only a few counts were recorded for this clone. In DNA, the CDR3 is TGTGCCAGCAGAGGGGGAGGAGTATGGTACGGCACCGGGGAGCTGTTTTTT. Protein product: CASRGGGVWYGTGELFF. This chain connects TRBV7-3 to TRBJ2-2; D possibly uses TRBD1 or TRBD2 (6 bases each). The germline CDR1 and CDR2 sequences are SGHTA and FQGTGA. The CDR3 length is 17 residues. V lost 6 bases to trimming and J lost 4 bases, with 21 bases between them. Full variable domain (remainder filled in from reference TRBV7-3 and TRBJ2-2): GAGVSQTPSNKVTEKGKYVELRCDPISGHTALYWYRQSLGQGPEFLIYFQGTGAADDSGLPNDRFFAVRPEGSVSTLKIQRTERGDSAVYLCASRGGGVWYGTGELFFGEGSRLTVL.

The chain has TRBV2 and TRBJ1-2; no clear D. Trimming cost V 4 bases and J 10 bases, with 16 bases left between them. The germline V gene encodes CDR1 SNHLY and CDR2 FYNNEI. The CDR3 totals 13 residues. CDR3 residues: CASSASAFPDYTF. The CDR3, as DNA: TGTGCCAGCAGTGCATCGGCATTCCCCGACTACACCTTC.

The chain links TRBV9 to TRBJ1-4, with TRBD1 matching 9 bases. V trimming: 5 bases; J trimming: 7 bases; junction bases outside the gene matches: 3. The CDR3 is 13 amino acids. Germline loops: CDR1 SGDLS, CDR2 YYNGEE. This CDR3 is CASSRQGGEKLFF. The CDR3 DNA sequence: TGTGCCAGCAGTCGACAGGGGGGTGAAAAACTGTTTTTT.

This clone was seen only a few times. Other nucleotide sequences from this sample produce the same CDR3. V gene TRBV14 combines with J gene TRBJ2-5; no definite D call. Germline V gives CDR1 SGHDN, CDR2 FVKESK. The CDR3 has 14 amino acids. V gave up 0 bases and J gave up 2 bases, with 7 bases separating them. This CDR3 reads CASSQEIGQETQYF. As DNA, the CDR3 is TGTGCCAGCAGCCAAGAAATCGGTCAAGAGACCCAGTACTTC.

In nucleotides, the CDR3 is TGTGCCTTTAAATACAGCGCGACACTCTACGAGCAGTACTTC. Amino acid sequence: CAFKYSATLYEQYF. The chain joins TRBV30 to TRBJ2-7; no clear D. Between the trimmed V and J ends, which lost 7 bases and 3 bases, there was a span of 19 bases. There are 14 residues in the CDR3. CDR1 is GTSNPN, CDR2 SVGIG, per germline (reference sequence).

Only a few counts were recorded for this clone. The chain is built from TRBV23-1 and TRBJ1-4, with TRBD1 identical over 7 bases. TRBV23-1 is marked as an open reading frame, function uncertain. CDR3 size: 14 residues. Germline trimming cut 8 bases from V and 7 bases from J; bases unmatched to any gene: 10. The CDR3 spells CASSKTGSSEKLFF. The CDR3 DNA reads as TGCGCCAGCTCGAAGACAGGGTCGAGTGAAAAACTGTTTTTT.

This clone was seen a handful of times. The chain has TRBV4-3 and TRBJ1-6; tentatively, D is TRBD1 (5 bases). V was shortened by 0 bases and J by 13 bases, with 13 bases between the two germline ends. This CDR3 is 14 amino acids long. Per the germline V gene, CDR1 is LGHNA and CDR2 is YSLEER. CDR3 in DNA: TGCGCCAGCAGCCAAGACGCATTGGGACGGCCCCTCCACTTT. Translating gives CASSQDALGRPLHF.

This clone was counted only a few times. The rearrangement uses TRBV7-9 and TRBJ2-7; D is possibly TRBD1 (5 bases). V lost 5 bases and J lost 3, with 11 bases in between. There are 13 residues in the CDR3. Germline values: CDR1 SEHNR, CDR2 FQNEAQ (reference sequence). The CDR3, as DNA: TGTGCCAGCAGCGATTTAGGGGACTACGAGCAGTACTTC. Its protein is CASSDLGDYEQYF.

On this clone: Possible read error: a much larger clone is one base away. In the same sample, other DNA sequences code for this CDR3. The chain combines TRBV2 with TRBJ2-3, with D hard to call. Trimming removed 6 bases from V and 5 bases from J, with 6 bases in between. The CDR3 runs to 11 residues. Germline V CDR1 and CDR2: SNHLY, FYNNEI. The DNA of the CDR3 is TGTGCCAGCAGCTTAGTAGATACGCAGTATTTT. The encoded protein is CASSLVDTQYF. Variable domain in full (rest from reference TRBV2 and TRBJ2-3): EPEVTQTPSHQVTQMGQEVILRCVPISNHLYFYWYRQILGQKVEFLVSFYNNEISEKSEIFDDQFSVERPDGSNFTLKIRSTKLEDSAMYFCASSLVDTQYFGPGTRLTVL.

V gene TRBV25-1 combines with J gene TRBJ1-2; 9 positions match TRBD1. The length of the CDR3 is 15 residues. V dropped 5 bases and J dropped 4; count of bases not matched to a gene: 8. Germline V gives CDR1 MGHDK, CDR2 SYGVNS. CDR3 amino acids: CASSPTGGTTYGYTF. Written as DNA, the CDR3 is TGTGCCAGCAGTCCTACAGGGGGCACTACCTATGGCTACACCTTC.

This clone was observed a handful of times. The chain recombines TRBV7-2 with TRBJ2-2; a possible D gene is TRBD1 (5 bases). Trimming pared 7 bases from V and 5 bases from J, leaving 14 bases between. The length of the CDR3 is 14 residues. Germline V lookup: CDR1 SGHTA, CDR2 FQGNSA. The CDR3 loop reads CASTLQGGTGELFF. The CDR3 region has the DNA TGTGCCAGCACCCTCCAGGGTGGGACCGGGGAGCTGTTTTTT.

This clone was counted between two and nine times. The chain carries TRBV5-1 and TRBJ2-1, with D possibly TRBD2 on 6 matching bases. V was cut by 4 bases and J by 3 bases, with 11 bases left in between. CDR3 size: 14 residues. In germline, CDR1 is SGHRS, CDR2 YFSETQ. The CDR3: CASSAGTGYNEQFF. The CDR3 bases are TGCGCCAGCAGCGCCGGGACTGGCTACAATGAGCAGTTCTTC.

This chain uses TRBV12-5 with TRBJ2-5, with D possibly being TRBD2 (6 bases). Trimming pared 5 bases from V and 2 bases from J, leaving 15 bases between. Germline lookup yields CDR1 LGHNT and CDR2 FRNRAP. The CDR3 totals 15 residues. The CDR3 nucleotides read TGTGCTAGTGGTCCCCGTGGGGGGTGGCAAGAGACCCAGTACTTC. Translating gives CASGPRGGWQETQYF.

The chain links TRBV14 to TRBJ2-3; 11 positions agree with TRBD2. From germline, CDR1 is SGHDN and CDR2 FVKESK. The CDR3 is made up of 16 amino acids. J gave up 1 base and V 4 bases, and 4 bases lay outside the gene matches. In nucleotides, the CDR3 is TGTGCCAGCAGCCCACTAGCGGGAGTTGGCACAGATACGCAGTATTTT. Protein: CASSPLAGVGTDTQYF.

This clone was found a few times. V gene TRBV4-2 combines with J gene TRBJ2-7; 10 bases map to TRBD1. The J segment lost 2 bases and the V segment lost 1 base, leaving 5 bases of the junction unmatched. Germline V gene sequence: CDR1 LGHNA, CDR2 YNFKEQ. This CDR3 has 16 residues. CDR3 region: CASSQVIGTGAYEQYF. CDR3 sequence (DNA): TGTGCCAGCAGCCAAGTAATAGGGACAGGGGCCTACGAGCAGTACTTC.

V is TRBV25-1 and J is TRBJ2-6; the D is unclear. V dropped 6 bases and J dropped 2 bases, with 5 bases sitting between them. Germline CDR1 and CDR2: MGHDK and SYGVNS. CDR3 size: 13 residues. The CDR3 loop reads CASSATGANVLTF. Here the CDR3 DNA reads TGTGCCAGCAGCGCCACTGGGGCCAACGTCCTGACTTTC.

This clone was observed a handful of times. V usage is TRBV7-9 and J usage is TRBJ2-2; D is possibly TRBD1 (5 bases). This CDR3 contains 16 residues. CDR1 is SEHNR, CDR2 FQNEAQ, per germline (reference sequence). Trimming took 5 bases from V and 2 from J, leaving 15 bases between them. The CDR3 DNA sequence: TGTGCCAGCAGCCCCCGACAGACTTCCAACACCGGGGAGCTGTTTTTT. It encodes CASSPRQTSNTGELFF.

This clone was seen a handful of times. The gene calls are TRBV6-6 and TRBJ2-7; D uncertain. V lost 0 bases and J 2 bases, leaving 8 bases between the germline ends. The V gene's germline CDR1 is MNHNY and CDR2 SVGAGI (reference sequence). The CDR3 consists of 14 residues. This CDR3 reads CASSYSSHTYEQYF. The CDR3 region has the DNA TGTGCCAGCAGTTACTCATCTCACACCTACGAGCAGTACTTC.

The chain joins TRBV6-6 to TRBJ2-6; D remains unclear. The CDR3 is made up of 15 amino acids. V was cut by 6 bases and J by 3 bases, with 12 bases left in between. CDR1 and CDR2 from the germline V gene are MNHNY and SVGAGI (reference sequence). CDR3 sequence: CASSRPLGGANVLTF. The CDR3 DNA sequence: TGTGCCAGCAGCCGACCCCTAGGTGGGGCCAACGTCCTGACTTTC.

This clone appeared a few times. The chain employs TRBV7-9 and TRBJ2-1; a possible D gene is TRBD1 (5 bases). The germline V and J ends were trimmed by 1 base and 9 bases, with 19 bases remaining between them. The CDR3 has 16 residues. CDR1 is SEHNR, CDR2 FQNEAQ, per germline (reference sequence). The DNA of the CDR3 is TGTGCCAGCAGCTTAGGGGGCAGATCCCCGTCCGGTGAGCAGTTCTTC. This sequence encodes CASSLGGRSPSGEQFF.

V usage is TRBV15 and J usage is TRBJ2-7, with 7 bases aligning to TRBD1. The CDR3 covers 14 residues. Per the germline V gene, CDR1 is LNHNV and CDR2 is YYDKDF (reference sequence). CDR3 nucleotides: TGTGCCCCCAGAGGACGGACAGGACTCTACGAGCAGTACGTC. Translation: CAPRGRTGLYEQYV.

The chain combines TRBV27 with TRBJ2-6, with D hard to call. This CDR3 is built from 15 residues. Trimming removed 6 bases at V and 1 base at J, with 10 bases between. Germline V lookup: CDR1 MNHEY, CDR2 SMNVEV (reference sequence). The DNA of the CDR3 is TGTGCCAGCAGCCCGCTTATATCTGGGGCCAACGTCCTGACTTTC. Its translation is CASSPLISGANVLTF.